This T cell receptor beta chain was sequenced in a study of shared clonotypes between healthy human individuals. This clone was recorded only once. Its target is unknown. The study's findings and limits: Naive subsets, compared against memory subsets, generally had larger estimated richness values.

Measured with immunoSEQ multiplex PCR; TCRdb has only the in-frame clones, and not every one. The table shows 2 million to 3 million clones, with about 92% occurring only once. Trimming at V came to 6 bases and at J to 4 bases, leaving 6 bases not matched to a gene. The germline CDR1 and CDR2 sequences are SGHTA and FQGNSA. The length of the CDR3 is 13 residues. The receptor was derived from a man aged 18 to 30 in good health. The specimen sequenced was naive CD4+ T cells sorted from blood. Subset given: CD45RA+ positively selected. The chain uses TRBV7-2 and TRBJ2-7; 7 bases are shared with TRBD2. CDR3: CASRPSGIYEQYF. The CDR3, as DNA: TGTGCCAGCAGACCTAGCGGAATTTACGAGCAGTACTTC. The full variable domain, with the rest looked up from reference TRBV7-2 and TRBJ2-7, is GAGVSQSPSNKVTEKGKDVELRCDPISGHTALYWYRQSLGQGLEFLIYFQGNSAPDKSGLPSDRFSAERTGGSVSTLTIQRTQQEDSAVYLCASRPSGIYEQYFGPGTRLTVT.